These 30 T cell receptor beta chains originate from one sample sequenced in a study of control samples from healthy donors and cancer patients. Sequencing used immunoSEQ multiplex PCR; TCRdb keeps in-frame clones, though not all of them. The table has 100,000 to 150,000 clones, under 95% seen once. The material sequenced was PBMCs. These receptors were taken from a man in his fifties or sixties with head and neck cancer.

The chain couples TRBV5-4 to TRBJ2-6; TRBD1 might be the D (6 bases). This CDR3 is 16 amino acids long. V was trimmed by 4 bases and J by 4 bases, leaving 15 bases between them. Germline V lookup: CDR1 SGHNT, CDR2 YYREEE (reference sequence). CDR3 bases: TGTGCCAGCAGCATAAAGCACAGGGCCGGGGCCAACGTCCTGACTTTC. As protein: CASSIKHRAGANVLTF.

The chain carries TRBV7-2 and TRBJ1-6, with 7 bases identical to TRBD1. The length of the CDR3 is 15 residues. Germline values: CDR1 SGHTA, CDR2 FQGNSA. Trimming removed 3 bases from V and 5 bases from J; junction bases left unmatched: 4. DNA of the CDR3: TGTGCCAGCAGCTTGGGGACAGCAAATAATTCACCCCTCCACTTT. Encoded protein: CASSLGTANNSPLHF.

The chain links TRBV15 to TRBJ1-6, with D tentatively TRBD1 (5 bases). The CDR3 is made up of 17 amino acids. Germline loops: CDR1 LNHNV, CDR2 YYDKDF (reference sequence). V dropped 2 bases and J dropped 7 bases, with 18 bases sitting between them. CDR3 nucleotides: TGTGCCACCAGCAGACTCCTGAGACAGAACCTCAATTCACCCCTCCACTTT. This sequence encodes CATSRLLRQNLNSPLHF.

The chain is built from TRBV28 and TRBJ1-2, with D possibly matching TRBD1 (5 bases). Between the trimmed V and J ends, which lost 7 bases and 4 bases, there was a span of 19 bases. The CDR3 totals 15 residues. Germline assignment: CDR1 MDHEN and CDR2 SYDVKM. Written as DNA, the CDR3 is TGTGCCAGCACCCCGGGGGGGGGAGAGGCCTATGGCTACACCTTC. It codes for CASTPGGGEAYGYTF.

This sequence joins TRBV4-1 and TRBJ1-5; the D gene is possibly TRBD1 (5 bases). The germline V and J ends were trimmed by 1 base and 0 bases, with 7 bases remaining between them. Germline loops: CDR1 MGHRA, CDR2 YSYEKL. CDR3 length: 15 residues. CDR3 region: CASSQGDYSNQPQHF. Here the CDR3 DNA reads TGCGCCAGCAGCCAAGGGGACTATAGCAATCAGCCCCAGCATTTT.

The genes are TRBV4-2 and TRBJ2-1, with 9 nucleotides matching TRBD2. The germline gives CDR1 LGHNA, CDR2 YNFKEQ. The trim removed 0 bases at V and 7 bases at J, leaving 13 bases unmatched. The length of the CDR3 is 18 residues. DNA for the CDR3: TGTGCCAGCAGCCAAGAACGAAGCGGGGGGACGCGTTCTAATGAGCAGTTCTTC. Its protein product is CASSQERSGGTRSNEQFF.

The chain combines TRBV15 with TRBJ1-2; no clear D gene. The CDR3 contains 12 residues. CDR1 is LNHNV and CDR2 is YYDKDF in the germline V gene (reference sequence). The V end was cut by 0 bases, the J end by 5 bases, with 4 bases between. The chain's CDR3 is CATSREGYGYTF. For the CDR3, the DNA is TGTGCCACCAGCAGAGAGGGGTATGGCTACACCTTC.

There are a few counts of this clone. The genes are TRBV10-3 and TRBJ2-7; possibly TRBD2 for D (6 bases). Looked up from germline, CDR1 is ENHRY and CDR2 is SYGVKD. This CDR3 has 14 amino acids. Trimming shortened V by 6 bases and J by 2 bases, and 14 bases separated the two germline ends. CDR3 nucleotide sequence: TGTGCCATCAGGGTGGGGGAGGCACCCTACGAGCAGTACTTC. Translation gives CAIRVGEAPYEQYF.

This chain joins TRBV9 and TRBJ1-1, with D uncertain. V shed 0 bases and J shed 3 bases, with 6 bases lying between them. Germline loops: CDR1 SGDLS, CDR2 YYNGEE. This CDR3 is built from 13 residues. The CDR3 is CASSVERDTEAFF. In DNA, the CDR3 is TGTGCCAGCAGCGTAGAGCGGGACACTGAAGCTTTCTTT. Looking up the rest from reference TRBV9 and TRBJ1-1 gives the full variable domain: DSGVTQTPKHLITATGQRVTLRCSPRSGDLSVYWYQQSLDQGLQFLIQYYNGEERAKGNILERFSAQQFPDLHSELNLSSLELGDSALYFCASSVERDTEAFFGQGTRLTVV.

This chain joins TRBV25-1 and TRBJ2-7; weak D call: TRBD2 (6 bases). V gave up 2 bases and J gave up 1 base, with 9 bases separating them. Germline V gives CDR1 MGHDK, CDR2 SYGVNS. The length of the CDR3 is 14 residues. CDR3 sequence: CASSERGLSYEQYF. CDR3 in DNA: TGTGCCAGCAGTGAAAGGGGACTTTCCTACGAGCAGTACTTC.

The chain is built from TRBV4-2 and TRBJ1-3, with a tentative D call TRBD1 (6 bases). The germline V gene has CDR1 LGHNA and CDR2 YNFKEQ. Trimming cost V 1 base and J 1 base, with 14 bases left between them. This CDR3 is built from 17 residues. The CDR3 DNA reads TGTGCCAGCAGCCAAGGGAATGACAGGAGTTCTGGAAACACCATATATTTT. This translates into CASSQGNDRSSGNTIYF.

CDR3 bases: TGTGCTAGTGGTTTGGTACTAGCGGGTCGGAACGAGCAGTACTTC. This codes for CASGLVLAGRNEQYF. V and J are TRBV12-5 and TRBJ2-7; 9 nucleotides line up with TRBD2. Germline lookup yields CDR1 LGHNT and CDR2 FRNRAP. J was trimmed by 5 bases and V by 0 bases; bases with no gene match: 5. The CDR3 loop spans 15 amino acids.

This chain uses TRBV5-5 with TRBJ1-2; D remains unclear. The V gene lost 0 bases and the J gene lost 4 bases, with 7 bases spanning the gap. The germline gives CDR1 SGHKS, CDR2 YYEKEE (reference sequence). The CDR3 is 13 residues long. The CDR3 DNA follows: TGTGCCAGCAGCTTGGACCAACGCTATGGCTACACCTTC. It yields the protein CASSLDQRYGYTF.

The gene calls are TRBV5-4 and TRBJ2-7, with D perhaps TRBD1 (6 bases). The V and J ends lost 4 bases and 7 bases respectively, with 27 bases between them. The germline V gene has CDR1 SGHNT and CDR2 YYREEE (reference sequence). The CDR3 covers 17 residues. CDR3 loop: CASSPTPDRWEIEEQYF. The CDR3 DNA follows: TGTGCCAGCAGCCCTACCCCAGACAGGTGGGAAATAGAGGAGCAGTACTTC.

This clone was detected only once. The V gene is TRBV6-1, the J gene TRBJ2-7; tentative D call: TRBD1 (6 bases). With 3 bases removed from V and 3 bases from J, the gap between germline ends came to 15 bases. The germline CDR1 and CDR2 sequences are MNHNS and SASEGT. This CDR3 comprises 15 residues. The CDR3 DNA sequence: TGTGCCAGCAGTGACGCCTGGGGGCCTATCTACGAGCAGTACTTC. Amino acid sequence: CASSDAWGPIYEQYF.

The gene calls are TRBV28 and TRBJ2-5; 8 positions agree with TRBD1. The junction had 11 bases not matched to a gene; V was cut back by 6 bases and J by 5 bases. The CDR3 spans 15 residues. Germline V gene sequence: CDR1 MDHEN, CDR2 SYDVKM. CDR3 sequence: CASRGQDRAGETQYF. DNA of the CDR3: TGTGCCAGCAGGGGGCAGGACAGGGCGGGGGAGACCCAGTACTTC.

J is TRBJ1-2 and V is TRBV12-3 or TRBV12-4; D is possibly TRBD1 (6 bases). The CDR3 contains 13 residues. With 3 bases removed from V and 6 bases from J, the gap between germline ends came to 11 bases. The CDR3 here is CASSFKQGDGYTF. The DNA of the CDR3 is TGTGCCAGCAGTTTCAAACAGGGCGATGGCTACACCTTC.

The chain uses TRBV5-1 and TRBJ2-7, with 9 bases identical to TRBD1. The CDR3 runs 16 residues. CDR1 is SGHRS and CDR2 is YFSETQ in the germline V gene. V lost 2 bases to trimming and J lost 1 base; unmatched junction nucleotides: 7. The CDR3 loop reads CASSLSRDRESYEQYF. CDR3 coding DNA: TGCGCCAGCAGCTTAAGTCGGGACAGGGAATCCTACGAGCAGTACTTC.

This sequence joins TRBV21-1 and TRBJ1-5. TRBV21-1 is described as a pseudogene. The CDR3 consists of 15 residues. CDR3 protein: CASSSGVGLDQPQHF. CDR3 nucleotide sequence: TGTGCCAGCTCATCCGGTGTCGGGTTAGATCAGCCCCAGCATTTT.

The V and J genes are TRBV19 and TRBJ2-1; perhaps TRBD2 as D (5 bases). The germline V gene encodes CDR1 LNHDA and CDR2 SQIVND (reference sequence). V was pared by 4 bases and J by 4 bases, with 17 bases between. This CDR3 has 16 amino acids. The CDR3 coding sequence is TGTGCCAGTAGTACCCTACAAGGCGGGCCTTACAATGAGCAGTTCTTC. Its protein is CASSTLQGGPYNEQFF.

The chain combines TRBV28 with TRBJ2-7; tentatively, D is TRBD1 (8 bases). The CDR3 runs to 13 residues. Germline assignment: CDR1 MDHEN and CDR2 SYDVKM. The V gene lost 6 bases and the J gene lost 4 bases, with 13 bases spanning the gap. In DNA form, the CDR3 reads TGTGCCAGCAGCAGGGGGCGGGGGTACGAGCAGTACTTC. This gives the protein CASSRGRGYEQYF.

The rearrangement joins TRBV9 to TRBJ1-2; no clear D. This CDR3 region has 12 residues. V dropped 3 bases and J dropped 1 base, with 4 bases sitting between them. CDR1 SGDLS and CDR2 YYNGEE come from the germline V gene. DNA for the CDR3: TGTGCCAGCAGCGGGAGTAACTATGGCTACACCTTC. Amino acids: CASSGSNYGYTF.

The rearrangement joins TRBV15 to TRBJ1-1; D is unclear. CDR3 size: 10 residues. With 3 bases removed from V and 7 bases from J, the gap between germline ends came to 3 bases. CDR1 and CDR2 from the germline V gene are LNHNV and YYDKDF (reference sequence). The CDR3 protein is CATSSHEAFF. CDR3 in DNA: TGTGCCACCAGCAGTCATGAAGCTTTCTTT.

This clone was picked up one time. This chain links TRBV14 with TRBJ2-3; 9 nucleotides line up with TRBD2. The germline CDR1 and CDR2 sequences are SGHDN and FVKESK. The V and J ends lost 5 bases and 2 bases, in that order; junction bases with no gene match: 5. The CDR3 totals 15 residues. CDR3 in amino acids: CASSDAGGATDTQYF. The DNA of the CDR3 is TGTGCCAGCAGCGATGCGGGGGGGGCCACAGATACGCAGTATTTT.

The rearrangement links TRBV6-5 to TRBJ2-5, with 8 bases that match TRBD1. CDR3 size: 15 residues. Germline-derived CDR1 and CDR2 are MNHEY and SVGAGI. Trimming cost V 0 bases and J 4 bases; bases outside gene matches: 4. The CDR3 protein is CASSYSPGGVETQYF. Here the CDR3 DNA reads TGTGCCAGCAGTTACTCGCCAGGGGGCGTAGAGACCCAGTACTTC.

The chain couples TRBV5-1 to TRBJ2-7, with TRBD1 matching over 7 bases. From germline, CDR1 is SGHRS and CDR2 YFSETQ. The CDR3 loop spans 14 amino acids. With V trimmed by 3 bases and J by 3 bases, 6 bases remained unmatched. The CDR3 here is CASSSGQKNYEQYF. CDR3 coding DNA: TGCGCCAGCAGCTCGGGACAGAAAAACTACGAGCAGTACTTC.

For this clone: A junction boundary mismatches the germline segment, possibly from a read error. This sequence joins TRBV6-5 and TRBJ1-2; D possibly corresponds to TRBD1 (5 bases). In germline, CDR1 is MNHEY, CDR2 SVGAGI. The CDR3 is 14 amino acids. Here the CDR3 reads CASNPSGRNYGHTF. The CDR3 DNA is TGTGCCAGCAACCCCTCGGGACGGAACTATGGCCACACCTTC.

This clone was recorded only once. The J gene is TRBJ1-2, the V gene TRBV19, with 9 nucleotides matching TRBD1. Losses at the gene ends were 6 bases for V and 8 bases for J; bases not matched to a gene: 13. The CDR3 is 15 residues long. Germline values: CDR1 LNHDA, CDR2 SQIVND (reference sequence). The CDR3 is CASSVTGGASGGYTF. The CDR3, as DNA: TGTGCCAGTAGCGTAACAGGGGGCGCGTCCGGAGGCTACACCTTC.

The gene calls are TRBV7-8 and TRBJ1-2; D unclear. The CDR3 totals 13 residues. V lost 3 bases and J 8 bases, leaving 13 bases between the germline ends. Germline-derived CDR1 and CDR2 are SGHVS and FQNEAQ. CDR3: CASSFNRIGGYTF. CDR3 DNA sequence: TGTGCCAGCAGCTTCAACCGAATCGGGGGCTACACCTTC.

V usage is TRBV9 and J usage is TRBJ2-2; D may be TRBD2 (7 bases). CDR1 and CDR2 from the germline V gene are SGDLS and YYNGEE. The V end lost 3 bases, the J end lost 4 bases, and 19 bases lay between the germline ends. The CDR3 has 17 amino acids. CDR3 nucleotides: TGTGCCAGCAGCGCCCCCCAACGGGGGGCTGGCACCGGGGAGCTGTTTTTT. Translation: CASSAPQRGAGTGELFF. Based on the CDR3 plus reference TRBV9 and TRBJ2-2, the full variable domain is DSGVTQTPKHLITATGQRVTLRCSPRSGDLSVYWYQQSLDQGLQFLIQYYNGEERAKGNILERFSAQQFPDLHSELNLSSLELGDSALYFCASSAPQRGAGTGELFFGEGSRLTVL.